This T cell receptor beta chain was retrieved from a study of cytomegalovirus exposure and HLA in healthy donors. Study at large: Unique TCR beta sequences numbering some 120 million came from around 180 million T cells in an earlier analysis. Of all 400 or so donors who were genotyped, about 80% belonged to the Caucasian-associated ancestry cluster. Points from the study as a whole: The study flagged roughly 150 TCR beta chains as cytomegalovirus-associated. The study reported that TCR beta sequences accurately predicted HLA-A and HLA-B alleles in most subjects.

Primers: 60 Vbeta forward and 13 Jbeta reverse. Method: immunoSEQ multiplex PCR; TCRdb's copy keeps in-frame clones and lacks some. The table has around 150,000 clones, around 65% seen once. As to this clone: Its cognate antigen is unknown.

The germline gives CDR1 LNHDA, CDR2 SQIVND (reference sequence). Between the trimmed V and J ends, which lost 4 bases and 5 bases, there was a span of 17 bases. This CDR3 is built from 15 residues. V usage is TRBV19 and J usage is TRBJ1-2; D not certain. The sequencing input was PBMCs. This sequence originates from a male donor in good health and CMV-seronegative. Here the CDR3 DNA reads TGTGCCAGTAGTAAGGCAGGTCGGTTTGGGTATGGCTACACCTTC. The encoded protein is CASSKAGRFGYGYTF.